The rows below give T cell receptor beta chains drawn from one sample of a study of T cell responses to AZD1222 COVID-19 vaccine. Generated by immunoSEQ multiplex PCR, the TCRdb table keeps only in-frame clones and is missing some. The data contain roughly 150,000 clones, just under 95% of them singletons. The sequences come from peripheral blood, collected on day 0 of AZD1222 vaccination. These receptor sequences come from an adult in good health. CDR3s include the opening cysteine and the closing phenylalanine or tryptophan. A D gene is named only where the DNA matches it firmly. Expanded clones get a size class; other rows say once, few or many, or leave the size out.

cdr3_aa: CASSDDSTNEKLLF; cdr3_nt: TGCGCCAGCAGTGACGATTCAACTAATGAAAAACTGCTTTTT; d_call: NA; v_call: TRBV10-1; j_call: TRBJ1-4; clone_size: NA
cdr3_aa: CASLTGRLSSYNEQFF; cdr3_nt: TGTGCCTCTTTGACAGGGAGGCTAAGCTCCTACAATGAGCAGTTCTTC; d_call: NA; v_call: TRBV30; j_call: TRBJ2-1; clone_size: NA
cdr3_aa: CASSSDVDRVCEQYF; cdr3_nt: TGCGCCAGCAGCTCCGACGTGGACCGGGTCTGCGAGCAGTACTTC; d_call: NA; v_call: TRBV5-1; j_call: TRBJ2-7; clone_size: NA
cdr3_aa: CASQGGAITEAFF; cdr3_nt: TGTGCCAGTCAGGGCGGGGCAATAACAGAAGCTTTCTTT; d_call: NA; v_call: TRBV12-3/TRBV12-4; j_call: TRBJ1-1; clone_size: NA
cdr3_aa: CASSSLAGGPPNEQFF; cdr3_nt: TGCGCCAGCAGCTCCCTAGCGGGAGGGCCCCCTAATGAGCAGTTCTTC; d_call: TRBD2; v_call: TRBV5-1; j_call: TRBJ2-1; clone_size: NA
cdr3_aa: CASSHEGERDRPCSNQPQHF; cdr3_nt: TGTGCCAGCAGCCACGAAGGAGAGCGGGACAGGCCATGTAGCAATCAGCCCCAGCATTTT; d_call: TRBD1; v_call: TRBV14; j_call: TRBJ1-5; clone_size: once
cdr3_aa: CASSIGGPTENYGYTF; cdr3_nt: TGTGCCAGTAGTATAGGGGGCCCGACTGAAAACTATGGCTACACCTTC; d_call: NA; v_call: TRBV19; j_call: TRBJ1-2; clone_size: few
cdr3_aa: CSVDPSGVGEKLFF; cdr3_nt: TGCAGCGTTGACCCGAGCGGAGTAGGGGAAAAACTGTTTTTT; d_call: NA; v_call: TRBV29-1; j_call: TRBJ1-4; clone_size: NA
cdr3_aa: CASSSWDRTRGGNQPQHF; cdr3_nt: TGTGCCAGCAGTTCGTGGGACAGGACCAGGGGTGGCAATCAGCCCCAGCATTTT; d_call: TRBD1; v_call: TRBV28; j_call: TRBJ1-5; clone_size: NA
cdr3_aa: CASSILDRGNTEAFF; cdr3_nt: TGTGCCAGCAGCATCCTGGACAGGGGGAACACTGAAGCTTTCTTT; d_call: TRBD1; v_call: TRBV7-8; j_call: TRBJ1-1; clone_size: NA
cdr3_aa: CSVDETGPNTEAFF; cdr3_nt: TGCAGCGTTGACGAGACAGGACCGAACACTGAAGCTTTCTTT; d_call: NA; v_call: TRBV29-1; j_call: TRBJ1-1; clone_size: NA
cdr3_aa: CASSLGRLETQYF; cdr3_nt: TGTGCCAGCAGTTTAGGAAGGTTGGAGACCCAGTACTTC; d_call: NA; v_call: TRBV12-3/TRBV12-4; j_call: TRBJ2-5; clone_size: NA